Listed below are T cell receptor beta chains from one sample, sequenced in a study of cytomegalovirus exposure and HLA in healthy donors. The data were produced by immunoSEQ multiplex PCR, yet TCRdb's version contains in-frame clones alone and is incomplete. Here the sample spans under 200,000 clones, approximately 79% being singletons. Material for sequencing was PBMCs. The receptor set was obtained from a woman aged 40 to 55 in good health and CMV-seronegative. Each CDR3 is given with its conserved first and last residue. The D gene is left open where the match is weak. Clone size is not always given. Where it is, it says once, few, many or a class for expanded clones.

size: NA
J: TRBJ2-1
D: NA
V: TRBV30
DNA: TGTGCCTGGAACCCCACGGGTGGTCACAATGAGCAGTTCTTC
CDR3: CAWNPTGGHNEQFF

size: once
J: TRBJ2-7
D: TRBD1
V: TRBV7-9
DNA: TGTGCCAGTCTCTACGGGACAGTACAGCCCTACGAGCAGTACTTC
CDR3: CASLYGTVQPYEQYF

size: NA
J: TRBJ2-1
D: NA
V: TRBV2
DNA: TGTGCCAGCAAGAGCTCCTACAATGAGCAGTTCTTC
CDR3: CASKSSYNEQFF

size: NA
J: TRBJ1-5
D: NA
V: TRBV7-9
DNA: TGTGCCAGCAGCTTACAGGCCGGTAGCAATCAGCCCCAGCATTTT
CDR3: CASSLQAGSNQPQHF

size: once
J: TRBJ2-1
D: TRBD2
V: TRBV5-1
DNA: TGCGCCAGCAGCGTGGGACTAGCGGGGGACAATGAGCAGTTCTTC
CDR3: CASSVGLAGDNEQFF

size: NA
J: TRBJ2-1
D: NA
V: TRBV7-8
DNA: TGTGCCAGCAGCTTAGGAGTAGAATACAATGAGCAGTTCTTC
CDR3: CASSLGVEYNEQFF

size: NA
J: TRBJ2-7
D: NA
V: TRBV7-9
DNA: TGTGCCAGCAGCTCTAGACTACTGAGCTCCTACGAGCAGTACTTC
CDR3: CASSSRLLSSYEQYF

size: NA
J: TRBJ1-1
D: TRBD1
V: TRBV29-1
DNA: TGCAGCGTTGTCGGGGACAGTCAGGACACTGAAGCTTTCTTT
CDR3: CSVVGDSQDTEAFF

size: NA
J: TRBJ1-2
D: TRBD1
V: TRBV9
DNA: TGTGCCAGCAGCGAACAGGGGAACGGCTACACCTTC
CDR3: CASSEQGNGYTF

size: NA
J: TRBJ1-2
D: NA
V: TRBV6-5
DNA: TGTGCCAGCAGTTACTCGGTTCAGGGCTGTGGCTACACCTTC
CDR3: CASSYSVQGCGYTF

size: few
J: TRBJ1-5
D: NA
V: TRBV7-9
DNA: TGTGCCAGCAGCTACGAGATCGCTAAGCCCCAGCATTTT
CDR3: CASSYEIAKPQHF

size: NA
J: TRBJ1-2
D: NA
V: TRBV25-1
DNA: TGTGCCAGCAGGGCGGGACGGACAAACTATGGCTACACCTTC
CDR3: CASRAGRTNYGYTF

size: NA
J: TRBJ2-1
D: NA
V: TRBV19
DNA: TGTGCCAGTAGTATAGTAACGGGCTCCTACAATGAGCAGTTCTTC
CDR3: CASSIVTGSYNEQFF

size: NA
J: TRBJ1-5
D: NA
V: TRBV6-1
DNA: TGTGCCACCGCCGAACTCGACAGAGAGGATCAGCCCCAGCATTTT
CDR3: CATAELDREDQPQHF

size: few
J: TRBJ2-1
D: TRBD1
V: TRBV28
DNA: TGTGCCAGCAGACCGACAGGGGAGGAGCAGTTCTTC
CDR3: CASRPTGEEQFF

size: NA
J: TRBJ2-6
D: NA
V: TRBV7-2
DNA: TGTGCCAGCAGCTTAGGGGGGGCTGGGGCCAACGTCCTGACTTTC
CDR3: CASSLGGAGANVLTF

size: once
J: TRBJ2-3
D: NA
V: TRBV18
DNA: TGTGCCAGCTCACCAGGTCGGGAGCAGGGAGAAGCTGGCACGCAGTATTTT
CDR3: CASSPGREQGEAGTQYF

size: NA
J: TRBJ2-2
D: NA
V: TRBV11-3
DNA: TGTGCCAGCCGTGGGCCACTCCGGGGGGAGCTGTTTTTT
CDR3: CASRGPLRGELFF

size: few
J: TRBJ2-7
D: NA
V: TRBV5-4
DNA: TGTGCCAGCAGCTTGTGGGTGACTAGACACCCCAGCGAGCAGTACTTC
CDR3: CASSLWVTRHPSEQYF

size: NA
J: TRBJ1-4
D: TRBD1
V: TRBV9
DNA: TGTGCCAGCAGCGTAGATCAGGGGGCTGGTGAAAAACTGTTTTTT
CDR3: CASSVDQGAGEKLFF

size: NA
J: TRBJ2-7
D: TRBD1
V: TRBV6-1
DNA: TGTGCCAGCAGTGCCTCTGGACAGGGGCCTAGCGAGCAGTACTTC
CDR3: CASSASGQGPSEQYF

size: NA
J: TRBJ1-5
D: NA
V: TRBV4-1
DNA: TGCGCCAGCAGCCAAGATCCAGGCATTAGCAATCAGCCCCAGCATTTT
CDR3: CASSQDPGISNQPQHF

size: NA
J: TRBJ1-3
D: NA
V: TRBV5-1
DNA: TGCGCCAGCAGCTTACACAGGGTAGGTGGAAACACCATATATTTT
CDR3: CASSLHRVGGNTIYF

size: NA
J: TRBJ1-3
D: NA
V: TRBV4-3
DNA: TGCGCCAGCAGCCTTAAGGCGGACTCTGGAAACACCATATATTTT
CDR3: CASSLKADSGNTIYF

size: NA
J: TRBJ1-4
D: NA
V: TRBV2
DNA: TGTGCCAGCAGTGAACAACCGGGCCTGGGACTCATCGGCTCTAATGAAAAACTGTTTTTT
CDR3: CASSEQPGLGLIGSNEKLFF

size: NA
J: TRBJ1-5
D: NA
V: TRBV7-2
DNA: TGTGCCAGCAGCTTAGATCTTTGGGAAGCGGATCAGCCCCAGCATTTT
CDR3: CASSLDLWEADQPQHF

size: NA
J: TRBJ2-1
D: TRBD2
V: TRBV7-9
DNA: TGTGCCAGCAGCCCTACTAGCGGGAGCACCAATGAGCAGTTCTTC
CDR3: CASSPTSGSTNEQFF

size: NA
J: TRBJ2-7
D: NA
V: TRBV18
DNA: TGTGCCAGCTCTCAGTCGGGGGATGCCTACGAGCAGTACTTC
CDR3: CASSQSGDAYEQYF

size: NA
J: TRBJ2-7
D: TRBD2
V: TRBV15
DNA: TGTGCCACCAGCGGACTAGCGGGAGGGCCCGGCGAGCAGTACTTC
CDR3: CATSGLAGGPGEQYF

size: NA
J: TRBJ1-5
D: NA
V: TRBV2
DNA: TGTGCCAGCAGGCGGCACTATAGCAATCAGCCCCAGCATTTT
CDR3: CASRRHYSNQPQHF

size: NA
J: TRBJ1-4
D: NA
V: TRBV7-9
DNA: TGTGCCAGCAGCTTAGCGGGGCCTAGTCGAAAACTGTTTTTT
CDR3: CASSLAGPSRKLFF

size: once
J: TRBJ2-3
D: TRBD2
V: TRBV9
DNA: TGTGCCAGCAGCGCAATGACTAGCGGGGGGGTAGATACGCAGTATTTT
CDR3: CASSAMTSGGVDTQYF

size: NA
J: TRBJ1-5
D: TRBD1
V: TRBV28
DNA: TGTGCCAGCAGTCCTCGGACAGGGGGCGGTCAGCCCCAGCATTTT
CDR3: CASSPRTGGGQPQHF

size: NA
J: TRBJ2-3
D: NA
V: TRBV5-1
DNA: TGCGCCAGCAGCTTGGGGTCTTTCGGGGGGCCAAGCACAGATACGCAGTATTTT
CDR3: CASSLGSFGGPSTDTQYF

size: NA
J: TRBJ2-4
D: TRBD1
V: TRBV29-1
DNA: TGCAGCGTTGAATTGTTTATAGGGACAGGGGGCGCGAGAAACATTCAGTACTTC
CDR3: CSVELFIGTGGARNIQYF

size: NA
J: TRBJ2-2
D: NA
V: TRBV18
DNA: TGTGCCAGCTCCCCCCAGGGGACCGGGGAGCTGTTTTTT
CDR3: CASSPQGTGELFF

size: NA
J: TRBJ2-3
D: TRBD1
V: TRBV7-9
DNA: TGTGCCAGCAGCCGCGGACAGGGCACAGATACGCAGTATTTT
CDR3: CASSRGQGTDTQYF

size: NA
J: TRBJ1-5
D: NA
V: TRBV29-1
DNA: TGCAGCGTTGGTCGGGGTCCAGATCAGCCCCAGCATTTT
CDR3: CSVGRGPDQPQHF

size: NA
J: TRBJ2-2
D: NA
V: TRBV5-6
DNA: TGTGCCAGCAGCTTAAGAACAGAGTTTAACACCGGGGAGCTGTTTTTT
CDR3: CASSLRTEFNTGELFF

size: NA
J: TRBJ2-7
D: TRBD2
V: TRBV28
DNA: TGTGCCAGCAGAGAAGCGGGAGGGCCCAGCGAGCAGTACTTC
CDR3: CASREAGGPSEQYF

size: NA
J: TRBJ2-5
D: TRBD1
V: TRBV10-3
DNA: TGTGCCATCAGTGGAGGTTCAGGGGGTGGACAAGAGACCCAGTACTTC
CDR3: CAISGGSGGGQETQYF

size: NA
J: TRBJ1-1
D: NA
V: TRBV5-1
DNA: TGCGCCAGCAGCTTGAACAGTGAAGCTTTCTTT
CDR3: CASSLNSEAFF

size: NA
J: TRBJ1-2
D: TRBD1
V: TRBV7-2
DNA: TGTGCCAGCAGCTTTTTAGGGGGCGATGGCTACACCTTC
CDR3: CASSFLGGDGYTF

size: NA
J: TRBJ1-5
D: NA
V: TRBV6-5
DNA: TGTGCCAGCAGTGTTCAGGGGACGGTGCAGCCCCAGCATTTT
CDR3: CASSVQGTVQPQHF

size: NA
J: TRBJ2-1
D: TRBD1
V: TRBV7-6
DNA: TGTGCCAGCAGCCTAACGACAGGGGCCAATGAGCAGTTCTTC
CDR3: CASSLTTGANEQFF

size: NA
J: TRBJ1-2
D: TRBD1
V: TRBV15
DNA: TGTGCCACCAGCAGAGCCGGGACAGGGCTCCTAGCTAACTATGGCTACACCTTC
CDR3: CATSRAGTGLLANYGYTF

size: once
J: TRBJ1-1
D: NA
V: TRBV18
DNA: TGTGCCAGCTCACCATTCGGACAGCTTGAAGCTTTCTTT
CDR3: CASSPFGQLEAFF

size: NA
J: TRBJ1-5
D: TRBD1
V: TRBV5-1
DNA: TGCGCCAGCAGAGAAACAGGGGACCCTAATCAGCCCCAGCATTTT
CDR3: CASRETGDPNQPQHF

size: NA
J: TRBJ2-1
D: NA
V: TRBV19
DNA: TGTGCCAGTAGTCCCCCTAGGGGGGGGGCGGATGAGCAGTTCTTC
CDR3: CASSPPRGGADEQFF

size: NA
J: TRBJ1-2
D: TRBD1
V: TRBV7-2
DNA: TGTGCCAGCAGCTTAGCCCCGGGACAGGCAAACTATGGCTACACCTTC
CDR3: CASSLAPGQANYGYTF

size: NA
J: TRBJ2-1
D: TRBD2
V: TRBV28
DNA: TGTGCCAGCAGTTTAGGGGGAGGGCCTCATGAGCAGTTCTTC
CDR3: CASSLGGGPHEQFF

size: few
J: TRBJ2-2
D: NA
V: TRBV7-8
DNA: TGTGCCAGCTCGCCCACGGGAACGACCACCGGGGAGCTGTTTTTT
CDR3: CASSPTGTTTGELFF